This T cell receptor (beta chain) appears in the sequencing data of a study of T-cell reconstitution after alpha-beta-depleted transplantation in children. Trimming took 3 bases from V and 1 from J, leaving 16 bases between them. This CDR3 region has 17 residues. Germline assignment: CDR1 DFQATT and CDR2 SNEGSKA (reference sequence). In its sample, this clonotype was seen a few times. The antigen remains undetermined. General observations from the study: Recipient T cells and thymic progenitors that survived were the source of the high TCRbeta diversity seen at day 60 in some patients. Fresh T-cell production supplied most of the T-cell counts and diversity seen one year after transplant. Expanded clones from the graft, numbering several hundred, reportedly supplied alpha-beta T cells about two months after transplant.

Unique molecular identifiers tagged the TCRbeta library. TCRdb reprocessed the PCR reads with MiXCR, giving one entry per CDR3 protein. The sample comprises about 110,000 distinct CDR3 sequences, about 21% of which are singletons, and roughly a tenth rests with the top ten. The origin of this receptor is a male patient between 2 and 15 years old who had a stem cell transplant for chronic granulomatous disease, so the T cells may come from the graft donor. The material was PBMCs, mostly from graft donor cells, obtained 180 days after TCRalphabeta/CD19-depleted stem cell transplant. The chain uses TRBV20-1 and TRBJ2-6; D not certain. CDR3 bases: TGCAGTGCTAGCCGAGGAAGCCCCCGATCTGGGGCCAACGTCCTGACTTTC. Translated: CSASRGSPRSGANVLTF.